This TCR beta chain was recorded in a study of T cell changes during pregnancy in multiple sclerosis. Assay: immunoSEQ multiplex PCR; the TCRdb copy retains only in-frame clones and omits some. The table records 69,000 or so clones, about 92% of them present only once. The germline CDR1 and CDR2 sequences are SGHNT and YENEEA. The CDR3 sequence is 16 residues long. With 1 base removed from V and 0 bases from J, the gap between germline ends came to 10 bases. The sequence was collected from a female donor with multiple sclerosis, enrolled in a pregnancy study. The chain joins TRBV11-3 to TRBJ2-1; possible D gene TRBD1, 6 bases. Material: peripheral blood, obtained before pregnancy. DNA of the CDR3: TGTGCCAGCAGCTTAGCTTTAGGGGGCTCCTACAATGAGCAGTTCTTC. Protein: CASSLALGGSYNEQFF. Based on the CDR3 plus reference TRBV11-3 and TRBJ2-1, the full variable domain is EAGVVQSPRYKIIEKKQPVAFWCNPISGHNTLYWYLQNLGQGPELLIRYENEEAVDDSQLPKDRFSAERLKGVDSTLKIQPAELGDSAVYLCASSLALGGSYNEQFFGPGTRLTVL.